Listed below are T cell receptor beta chains from one sample, sequenced in a study of PD-L1 blockade in urothelial cancer. Here immunoSEQ multiplex PCR was the method, and the copy in TCRdb shows in-frame clones only, minus some. The sample includes 50,000 to 65,000 clones, 81% of them seen just once. Here the sequenced sample was PBMCs, taken around atezolizumab (anti-PD-L1) treatment. The receptors were gathered from a man between 70 and 80 years old with urothelial cancer. CDR3s include the opening cysteine and the closing phenylalanine or tryptophan. Each record gives: clone size, J gene, V gene, D gene, CDR3 protein, CDR3 DNA. A D gene is named only where the DNA matches it firmly. Rows may omit the clone size; those that give it use once, few, many or a size class.

- | TRBJ1-1 | TRBV30 | - | CAWSALVGGVTEAFF | TGTGCCTGGAGTGCCTTAGTGGGGGGAGTAACTGAAGCTTTCTTT
- | TRBJ1-2 | TRBV5-6 | TRBD1 | CASSRRTGWANYGYTF | TGTGCCAGCAGCCGGCGGACAGGTTGGGCTAACTATGGCTACACCTTC
- | TRBJ2-7 | TRBV6-1 | TRBD1 | CASTWTGFTYEQYF | TGTGCCAGCACCTGGACAGGGTTCACCTACGAGCAGTACTTC
- | TRBJ2-7 | TRBV27 | TRBD2 | CASSSTTSGRPPLYEQYF | TGTGCCAGCAGTTCCACCACTAGCGGGAGGCCCCCCCTCTACGAGCAGTACTTC
- | TRBJ1-1 | TRBV19 | - | CASSNRPMGNTEAFF | TGTGCCAGTAGTAACAGACCAATGGGGAACACTGAAGCTTTCTTT
- | TRBJ1-1 | TRBV5-1 | TRBD1 | CASSFMSVAGGTEAFF | TGCGCCAGCAGCTTTATGAGTGTTGCAGGGGGGACTGAAGCTTTCTTT
- | TRBJ1-1 | TRBV27 | - | CASSSPDPREGEAFF | TGTGCCAGCAGTTCCCCCGACCCGAGGGAAGGTGAAGCTTTCTTT
- | TRBJ1-5 | TRBV4-1 | - | CASSPQANSNQPQHF | TGCGCCAGCAGCCCCCAGGCTAATAGCAATCAGCCCCAGCATTTT
once | TRBJ2-5 | TRBV19 | - | CASSPPGVQETQYF | TGTGCCAGTAGCCCCCCCGGAGTCCAAGAGACCCAGTACTTC
- | TRBJ1-5 | TRBV6-5 | - | CASSKGRGPQHF | TGTGCCAGCAGCAAGGGCCGGGGACCCCAGCATTTT
- | TRBJ1-2 | TRBV5-6 | TRBD1 | CASSPGGRQPPRRYTF | TGTGCCAGCAGCCCAGGGGGCAGACAGCCCCCTCGTCGGTACACCTTC
few | TRBJ1-1 | TRBV28 | TRBD1 | CASSNRGRLLTTEAFF | TGTGCCAGCAGTAACAGGGGGCGGTTGCTTACGACTGAAGCTTTCTTT
- | TRBJ1-1 | TRBV25-1 | TRBD1 | CASIKTGGPEAFF | TGTGCCAGCATCAAAACAGGGGGCCCTGAAGCTTTCTTT
- | TRBJ2-1 | TRBV4-2 | - | CASSQDPRIGEQFF | TGTGCCAGCAGCCAAGATCCTCGAATCGGTGAGCAGTTCTTC
few | TRBJ2-7 | TRBV11-2 | - | CASSRQVGYEQYF | TGTGCCAGCAGCCGCCAGGTGGGTTACGAGCAGTACTTC
- | TRBJ2-3 | TRBV5-1 | - | CASSTVERRSTDTQYF | TGCGCCAGCAGCACCGTCGAGCGGAGGAGCACAGATACGCAGTATTTT
- | TRBJ2-2 | TRBV19 | - | CASSLGGINTGELFF | TGTGCCAGTAGTCTCGGCGGGATCAACACCGGGGAGCTGTTTTTT
- | TRBJ2-1 | TRBV6-5 | TRBD2 | CATGTSGINEQFF | TGTGCCACCGGGACTAGCGGGATCAATGAGCAGTTCTTC
few | TRBJ2-4 | TRBV5-1 | - | CASSLKQGEGNIQYF | TGCGCCAGCAGCCTAAAACAGGGGGAGGGAAACATTCAGTACTTC
- | TRBJ2-1 | TRBV7-9 | - | CASSLLFGNNEQFF | TGTGCCAGCAGCTTATTATTCGGTAACAATGAGCAGTTCTTC
once | TRBJ2-1 | TRBV5-1 | TRBD2 | CASSLPGLAGGDNEQFF | TGCGCCAGCAGCCTTCCCGGACTAGCGGGAGGGGACAATGAGCAGTTCTTC
- | TRBJ1-4 | TRBV2 | TRBD1 | CASSQDRAGEKLFF | TGTGCCAGCAGTCAGGACAGGGCGGGTGAAAAACTGTTTTTT
- | TRBJ2-2 | TRBV19 | - | CASSITPANTGELFF | TGTGCCAGTAGTATCACACCAGCGAACACCGGGGAGCTGTTTTTT
many | TRBJ1-1 | TRBV29-1 | TRBD1 | CSVEGQGGHMNTEAFF | TGCAGCGTCGAAGGACAGGGGGGACATATGAACACTGAAGCTTTCTTT
- | TRBJ1-1 | TRBV6-1 | TRBD1 | CASSEGIPGQTEAFF | TGTGCCAGCAGTGAAGGGATACCGGGACAGACTGAAGCTTTCTTT
medium-sized | TRBJ2-1 | TRBV11-2 | TRBD2 | CASYGQGTRDEQFF | TGTGCCAGCTACGGGCAGGGGACTAGGGATGAGCAGTTCTTC
- | TRBJ1-5 | TRBV19 | - | CASSLQLGAYQPQHF | TGTGCCAGTAGTCTTCAGTTGGGGGCCTATCAGCCCCAGCATTTT
- | TRBJ1-1 | TRBV19 | TRBD1 | CASRRQGSNTEAFF | TGTGCCAGTAGGAGACAGGGTTCGAACACTGAAGCTTTCTTT
few | TRBJ1-1 | TRBV5-1 | - | CASSLASRSAAFF | TGCGCCAGCAGCTTGGCCAGCAGGTCTGCAGCTTTCTTT
few | TRBJ1-1 | TRBV6-4 | - | CASSSDGGEAFF | TGTGCCAGCAGCTCGGACGGAGGTGAAGCTTTCTTT
- | TRBJ2-1 | TRBV7-3 | TRBD2 | CASSVGLAGDLQNSYNEQFF | TGTGCCAGCAGCGTGGGACTAGCGGGAGACCTCCAAAACTCCTACAATGAGCAGTTCTTC
few | TRBJ2-2 | TRBV9 | - | CASSSQLATGELFF | TGTGCCAGCAGCTCGCAACTAGCCACCGGGGAGCTGTTTTTT
- | TRBJ1-5 | TRBV27 | - | CASSFRVGQPQHF | TGTGCCAGCAGTTTCAGGGTTGGACAGCCCCAGCATTTT
- | TRBJ2-3 | TRBV29-1 | TRBD2 | CSVSRTSGGTDTQYF | TGCAGCGTTTCTAGGACTAGCGGGGGCACAGATACGCAGTATTTT
- | TRBJ2-3 | TRBV14 | - | CASSQETGLADTQYF | TGTGCCAGCAGCCAAGAAACAGGGCTGGCAGATACGCAGTATTTT
- | TRBJ2-1 | TRBV11-1 | TRBD2 | CASSHSGRLYNEQFF | TGTGCCAGCAGTCATAGCGGGAGGCTGTACAATGAGCAGTTCTTC
- | TRBJ2-1 | TRBV5-1 | TRBD2 | CASSSVLAGAYNEQFF | TGCGCCAGCAGCTCGGTTCTAGCGGGAGCCTACAATGAGCAGTTCTTC
few | TRBJ2-7 | TRBV21-1 | - | CASRHRWQYF | TGTGCCAGCAGACATCGCTGGCAGTACTTC
- | TRBJ2-1 | TRBV19 | TRBD2 | CASSIGTSGSYNEQFF | TGTGCCAGTAGTATTGGGACTAGCGGCTCCTACAATGAGCAGTTCTTC
- | TRBJ2-2 | TRBV5-1 | - | CASSLTNTGELFF | TGCGCCAGCAGCCTCACTAACACCGGGGAGCTGTTTTTT
- | TRBJ1-2 | TRBV30 | - | CAWSVAGFPDYGYTF | TGTGCCTGGAGTGTAGCAGGTTTTCCGGACTATGGCTACACCTTC
medium-sized | TRBJ2-2 | TRBV4-1 | - | CASSQQQSTGELFF | TGCGCCAGCAGCCAACAACAGAGCACCGGGGAGCTGTTTTTT
- | TRBJ2-1 | TRBV5-4 | TRBD2 | CASSLSGGRTYNEQFF | TGTGCCAGCAGCTTGAGTGGCGGGAGGACGTACAATGAGCAGTTCTTC
- | TRBJ1-5 | TRBV6-1 | - | CASSGELNQPQHF | TGTGCCAGCAGTGGAGAGCTCAATCAGCCCCAGCATTTT
- | TRBJ2-3 | TRBV10-3 | TRBD2 | CAIRLAGGPSDTQYF | TGTGCCATCAGACTAGCGGGAGGGCCGTCAGATACGCAGTATTTT
- | TRBJ2-5 | TRBV2 | TRBD2 | CASSDLGTREETQYF | TGTGCCAGCAGTGATTTAGGGACTAGGGAGGAGACCCAGTACTTC
- | TRBJ2-2 | TRBV5-1 | TRBD2 | CASSRGGSGTRNTGELFF | TGCGCCAGCAGTCGGGGGGGTTCCGGGACTAGAAACACCGGGGAGCTGTTTTTT
many | TRBJ2-7 | TRBV19 | TRBD1 | CASSAGDRGLYEQYF | TGTGCCAGTAGTGCTGGGGACAGGGGGCTATACGAGCAGTACTTC
- | TRBJ2-1 | TRBV13 | - | CASSPAYGRDHEQFF | TGTGCCAGCAGCCCTGCGTACGGGCGGGACCATGAGCAGTTCTTC
- | TRBJ2-6 | TRBV18 | - | CASSSTRVSGANVLTF | TGTGCCAGCTCATCGACCAGGGTCTCTGGGGCCAACGTCCTGACTTTC
few | TRBJ2-5 | TRBV11-2 | - | CASSQARETQYF | TGTGCCAGCAGTCAAGCGAGAGAGACCCAGTACTTC
- | TRBJ2-7 | TRBV4-1 | TRBD2 | CASSLELAGSPYEQYF | TGCGCCAGCAGCCTCGAACTAGCGGGAAGTCCCTACGAGCAGTACTTC
- | TRBJ2-1 | TRBV18 | TRBD1 | CASLDPGQPYNEQFF | TGTGCCAGCCTTGATCCGGGACAGCCCTACAATGAGCAGTTCTTC